The rows below give T cell receptor beta chains drawn from one sample of a study of T-cell memory formation after mild COVID-19. TCRdb analysed the 5' RACE reads with MiXCR anew, one entry per CDR3 protein. The table has 550,000 to 600,000 distinct CDR3 sequences, around a sixth seen once. The sequencing sample was made of PBMCs or a T cell subset sorted from them (not recorded which). These receptors were obtained from an adult woman who had mild COVID-19 (a few samples of this study predate the infection). Cell type and time point are not known. The CDR3 runs from the conserved cysteine through the conserved F or W.

CDR3	V	J
CASSIRAGSTGGSPLHF	TRBV7-9	TRBJ1-6
CASSYGQATNSPLHF	TRBV6-5	TRBJ1-6
CASSLGASDVEQFF	TRBV5-1	TRBJ2-1
CASSSTSGGFTQYF	TRBV7-9	TRBJ2-7
CATSGQTGPDNEQFF	TRBV24-1	TRBJ2-1
CASSLALAGAGNTIYF	TRBV12-3/TRBV12-4	TRBJ1-3
CSAVDTRVYNEQFF	TRBV20-1	TRBJ2-1
CASSLLITTAYNEQFF	TRBV11-2	TRBJ2-1
CATSDSRTSGQTQTQYF	TRBV24-1	TRBJ2-5
CASSRRATDTQYF	TRBV11-2	TRBJ2-3
CASSLAGQYEQYF	TRBV7-9	TRBJ2-7
CASSPGPYEAFF	TRBV7-6	TRBJ1-1
CASSLQAGNQETQYF	TRBV7-2	TRBJ2-5
CASSLGVKETQYF	TRBV11-3	TRBJ2-5
CASSVGSVQGSPLHF	TRBV2	TRBJ1-6
CASSPQTDGSYEQYF	TRBV6-6	TRBJ2-7
CASRPAAGGSTDTQYF	TRBV6-6	TRBJ2-3
CASKLGDRDNEQFF	TRBV6-7	TRBJ2-1
CASSFRTSGENTGELFF	TRBV7-2	TRBJ2-2
CSAAGDRNNSPLHF	TRBV20-1	TRBJ1-6
CASTSRGYPQETQYF	TRBV7-2	TRBJ2-5
CASSLNAGGPGEQFF	TRBV7-6	TRBJ2-1
CATSQRGDGGQPQHF	TRBV15	TRBJ1-5
CASSDRSYGYTF	TRBV9	TRBJ1-2
CASSLGASRSGNTIYF	TRBV11-3	TRBJ1-3
CASSQDLEKEKLFF	TRBV4-1	TRBJ1-4